The next 20 T cell receptor beta chains were all read from a single sample in a study of T cell changes during pregnancy in multiple sclerosis. Here immunoSEQ multiplex PCR was the method, and the copy in TCRdb shows in-frame clones only, minus some. The sample holds 60,000 to 75,000 clones, roughly 88% seen once. The sequencing here drew on peripheral blood, taken in the third trimester of pregnancy. The origin of the receptors is a female donor with multiple sclerosis, enrolled in a pregnancy study.

The chain recombines TRBV5-3 with TRBJ1-1; tentatively, D is TRBD1 (6 bases). TRBV5-3 is reported as an ORF; its role is uncertain. Between the trimmed V and J ends, which lost 3 bases and 0 bases, there was a span of 21 bases. The CDR3 spans 18 residues. CDR3 sequence: CARSSVNRVKGLNTEAFF. In nucleotides, the CDR3 is TGTGCCAGAAGCTCGGTAAACAGGGTTAAGGGGCTGAACACTGAAGCTTTCTTT.

The V and J genes are TRBV18 and TRBJ2-3; weak D call: TRBD2 (6 bases). Germline V lookup: CDR1 KGHSH, CDR2 LQKENI. Trimming took off 2 bases at V and 6 bases at J, with 18 bases between the two ends. The CDR3 consists of 16 residues. The CDR3 sequence: CASSPGAGFPPDTQYF. The CDR3 bases are TGTGCCAGCTCACCAGGGGCGGGGTTCCCCCCGGATACGCAGTATTTT.

This clone was seen only once. J is TRBJ1-6 and V is TRBV6-1, with D uncertain. The V and J ends lost 0 bases and 7 bases respectively, with 16 bases between them. CDR3 length equals 17 residues. The germline gives CDR1 MNHNS, CDR2 SASEGT. The CDR3 reads CASSEAVQTFDNSPLHF. CDR3 DNA sequence: TGTGCCAGCAGTGAAGCGGTACAGACCTTCGACAATTCACCCCTCCACTTT.

V gene TRBV9 combines with J gene TRBJ1-2; no reliable D call. V lost 0 bases and J lost 6, with 9 bases in between. Germline assignment: CDR1 SGDLS and CDR2 YYNGEE. The CDR3 contains 13 residues. The CDR3 reads CASSVANSNGYTF. In DNA form, the CDR3 reads TGTGCCAGCAGCGTAGCCAATTCCAATGGCTACACCTTC.

The sample holds one count of this clone. This chain uses TRBV11-3 with TRBJ1-4, with TRBD1 matching 10 bases. The J segment lost 8 bases and the V segment lost 5 bases, leaving 17 bases of the junction unmatched. The CDR3 sequence is 18 residues long. Germline-derived CDR1 and CDR2 are SGHNT and YENEEA. The CDR3 sequence: CASSLGQGGAESYEKLFF. CDR3 DNA sequence: TGTGCCAGCAGCCTCGGACAGGGGGGCGCAGAATCTTACGAAAAACTGTTTTTT. The complete variable domain, with remaining parts taken from reference TRBV11-3 and TRBJ1-4, reads EAGVVQSPRYKIIEKKQPVAFWCNPISGHNTLYWYLQNLGQGPELLIRYENEEAVDDSQLPKDRFSAERLKGVDSTLKIQPAELGDSAVYLCASSLGQGGAESYEKLFFGSGTQLSVL.

The rearrangement links TRBV5-8 to TRBJ2-2; D gene unclear. This CDR3 has 16 amino acids. Germline V lookup: CDR1 SGHTS, CDR2 YDEGEE. Trimming stripped 0 bases from V and 4 bases from J, with 13 bases between. CDR3 DNA sequence: TGTGCCAGCAGCTTGGGCGCCGAAGCTTTCACCGGGGAGCTGTTTTTT. The encoded protein is CASSLGAEAFTGELFF.

The genes are TRBV18 and TRBJ1-3; no definite D call. Trimming left V 2 bases short and J 2 bases short, with 13 bases between. Germline V gene data show CDR1 as KGHSH and CDR2 as LQKENI. The length of the CDR3 is 16 residues. The CDR3 coding sequence is TGTGCCAGCTCACCATCCCGTGGTGGAGCTGGAAACACCATATATTTT. Amino acid sequence: CASSPSRGGAGNTIYF.

J is TRBJ2-1 and V is TRBV7-9; D might be TRBD1 (8 bases). Trimming took 6 bases from V and 4 from J, leaving 16 bases between them. The germline V gene has CDR1 SEHNR and CDR2 FQNEAQ (reference sequence). The CDR3 sequence is 15 residues long. CDR3 protein: CASRNGQGGYNEQFF. In DNA, the CDR3 is TGTGCCAGCAGGAACGGACAGGGAGGGTACAATGAGCAGTTCTTC.

The chain employs TRBV4-1 and TRBJ1-1; D possibly corresponds to TRBD1 (6 bases). Germline lookup yields CDR1 MGHRA and CDR2 YSYEKL. Trimming took off 4 bases at V and 0 bases at J, with 15 bases between the two ends. The CDR3 spans 16 residues. The CDR3 DNA follows: TGCGCCAGCAGCCTTACAGCCGGGACACTGAACACTGAAGCTTTCTTT. This codes for CASSLTAGTLNTEAFF.

This chain joins TRBV6-1 and TRBJ1-5, with 10 positions matching TRBD1. The ends lost 5 bases at V and 5 bases at J; junction bases unmatched: 3. The CDR3 spans 14 residues. Germline-derived CDR1 and CDR2 are MNHNS and SASEGT. The CDR3 region is CASSSDRGDQPQHF. CDR3 coding DNA: TGTGCCAGCAGTTCGGACAGGGGGGATCAGCCCCAGCATTTT.

The chain joins TRBV5-1 to TRBJ2-5; 8 bases align to TRBD2. Germline assignment: CDR1 SGHRS and CDR2 YFSETQ. The CDR3 contains 16 residues. J was trimmed by 5 bases and V by 0 bases; bases with no gene match: 9. CDR3 protein: CASSLGVAGGSETQYF. CDR3 bases: TGCGCCAGCAGCTTGGGTGTGGCGGGGGGATCCGAGACCCAGTACTTC.

The chain combines TRBV18 with TRBJ2-1; 10 nucleotides align to TRBD2. CDR1 is KGHSH, CDR2 LQKENI, per germline. CDR3 length: 15 amino acids. Unmatched junction bases numbered 3, after V lost 0 bases and J lost 7 bases. The DNA for the CDR3 is TGTGCCAGCTCACCACCGGGTAGCGGGGGGAATGAGCAGTTCTTC. Its translation is CASSPPGSGGNEQFF.

The genes are TRBV7-8 and TRBJ1-1; D gene ambiguous. Trimming took off 1 base at V and 1 base at J, with 7 bases between the two ends. The CDR3 has 14 residues. From germline, CDR1 is SGHVS and CDR2 FQNEAQ. CDR3 nucleotides: TGTGCCAGCAGCTTAGGTCAGGCGAACACTGAAGCTTTCTTT. This encodes CASSLGQANTEAFF.

The chain has TRBV6-5 and TRBJ2-7; perhaps TRBD2 as D (5 bases). V lost 5 bases to trimming and J lost 3 bases, with 17 bases between them. Germline CDR1 reads MNHEY; CDR2 reads SVGAGI. CDR3 size: 15 residues. CDR3 sequence reads: CASSRQGRTHYEQYF. Here the CDR3 DNA reads TGTGCCAGCAGTCGCCAAGGACGGACTCACTACGAGCAGTACTTC.

The chain combines TRBV30 with TRBJ2-7, with 7 bases matching TRBD1. Germline-derived CDR1 and CDR2 are GTSNPN and SVGIG (reference sequence). This CDR3 comprises 11 residues. After removal of 4 bases from V and 3 bases from J, the junction contained 0 bases not matched to a gene. The CDR3 is CAWNRGYEQYF. CDR3 in DNA: TGTGCCTGGAACAGGGGCTACGAGCAGTACTTC.

This rearrangement joins TRBV2 to TRBJ2-1; a possible D gene is TRBD1 (5 bases). The CDR3 length is 13 residues. CDR1 and CDR2 (germline): SNHLY, FYNNEI. V was pared by 6 bases and J by 2 bases, with 8 bases between. The CDR3 loop reads CASRQEPYNEQFF. DNA for the CDR3: TGTGCCAGCAGACAGGAGCCCTACAATGAGCAGTTCTTC.

The chain couples TRBV7-2 to TRBJ2-7; 11 nucleotides align to TRBD2. Germline V gives CDR1 SGHTA, CDR2 FQGNSA. The CDR3 has 17 amino acids. Losses at the gene ends were 1 base for V and 2 bases for J; bases not matched to a gene: 7. The CDR3 sequence: CASSLVSSGGSPYEQYF. The CDR3 region has the DNA TGTGCCAGCAGCTTAGTTTCTAGCGGGGGGTCCCCCTACGAGCAGTACTTC.

This chain's CDR3 is CASSEGPGRAFF. In DNA form, the CDR3 reads TGTGCCAGCAGTGAAGGGCCGGGGAGAGCTTTCTTT. The V call is TRBV2, the J call TRBJ1-1; D is uncertain. CDR3 length: 12 residues. V was shortened by 1 base and J by 10 bases, with 10 bases between the two germline ends. Per germline, CDR1 SNHLY and CDR2 FYNNEI.

The V and J genes are TRBV5-6 and TRBJ2-2, with TRBD2 matching over 8 bases. The germline gives CDR1 SGHDT, CDR2 YYEEEE. The CDR3 length is 19 residues. The V and J ends lost 4 bases and 3 bases, in that order; junction bases with no gene match: 17. This CDR3 is CASSTPRPGGGLYTGELFF. CDR3 DNA: TGTGCCAGCAGCACCCCACGACCCGGCGGGGGGCTCTACACCGGGGAGCTGTTTTTT.

The chain employs TRBV2 and TRBJ2-5; TRBD1 matches 11 bases. The V gene end was trimmed by 7 bases and the J gene end by 5 bases; junction bases not matched to a gene: 6. The CDR3 spans 14 residues. Germline V gives CDR1 SNHLY, CDR2 FYNNEI. The CDR3 region is CASMKDRGQETQYF. The CDR3 DNA reads as TGTGCCAGCATGAAGGACAGGGGGCAGGAGACCCAGTACTTC.